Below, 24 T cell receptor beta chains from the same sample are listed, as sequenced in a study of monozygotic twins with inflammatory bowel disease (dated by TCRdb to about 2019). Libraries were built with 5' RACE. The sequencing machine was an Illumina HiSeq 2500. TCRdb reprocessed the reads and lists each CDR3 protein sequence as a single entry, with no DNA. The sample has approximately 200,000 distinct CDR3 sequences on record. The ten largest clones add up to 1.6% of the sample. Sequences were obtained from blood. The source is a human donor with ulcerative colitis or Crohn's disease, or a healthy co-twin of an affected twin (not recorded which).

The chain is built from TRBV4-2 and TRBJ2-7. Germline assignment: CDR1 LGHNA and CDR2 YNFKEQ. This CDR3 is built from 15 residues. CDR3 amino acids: CASSQDLMGSYEQYF.

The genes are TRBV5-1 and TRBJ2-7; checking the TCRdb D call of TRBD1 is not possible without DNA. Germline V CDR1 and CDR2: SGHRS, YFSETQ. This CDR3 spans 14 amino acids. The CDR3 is CASSSGQEHYEQYF.

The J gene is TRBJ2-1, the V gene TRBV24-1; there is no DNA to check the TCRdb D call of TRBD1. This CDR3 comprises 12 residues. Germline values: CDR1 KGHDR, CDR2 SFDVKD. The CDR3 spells CATSDLFGTPFF.

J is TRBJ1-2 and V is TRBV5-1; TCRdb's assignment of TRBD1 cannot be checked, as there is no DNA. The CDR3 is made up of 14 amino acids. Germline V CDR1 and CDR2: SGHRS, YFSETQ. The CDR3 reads CASSFTDRRDGYTF. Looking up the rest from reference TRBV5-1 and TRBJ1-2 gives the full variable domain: KAGVTQTPRYLIKTRGQQVTLSCSPISGHRSVSWYQQTPGQGLQFLFEYFSETQRNKGNFPGRFSGRQFSNSRSEMNVSTLELGDSALYLCASSFTDRRDGYTFGSGTRLTVV.

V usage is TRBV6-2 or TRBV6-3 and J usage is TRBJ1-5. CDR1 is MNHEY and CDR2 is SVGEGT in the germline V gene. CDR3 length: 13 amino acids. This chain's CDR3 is CASSRARNQPQHF.

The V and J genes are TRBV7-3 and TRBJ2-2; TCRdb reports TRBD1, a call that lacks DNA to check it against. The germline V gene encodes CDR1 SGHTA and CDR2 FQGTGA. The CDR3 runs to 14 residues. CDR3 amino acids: CASTETGGIGELFF. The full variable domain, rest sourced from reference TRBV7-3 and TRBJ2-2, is GAGVSQTPSNKVTEKGKYVELRCDPISGHTALYWYRQSLGQGPEFLIYFQGTGAADDSGLPNDRFFAVRPEGSVSTLKIQRTERGDSAVYLCASTETGGIGELFFGEGSRLTVL.

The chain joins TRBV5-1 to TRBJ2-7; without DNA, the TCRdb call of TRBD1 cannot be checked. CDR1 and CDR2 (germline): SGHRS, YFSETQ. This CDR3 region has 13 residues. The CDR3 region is CASTLGGSYEQYF.

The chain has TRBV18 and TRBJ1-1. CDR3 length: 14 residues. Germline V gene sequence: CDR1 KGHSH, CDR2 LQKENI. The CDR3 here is CASSPLPTNTEAFF.

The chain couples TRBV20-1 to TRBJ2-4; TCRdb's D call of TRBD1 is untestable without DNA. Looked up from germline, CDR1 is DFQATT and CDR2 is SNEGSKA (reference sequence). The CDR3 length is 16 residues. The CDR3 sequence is CSASRPPGNSKNIQYF.

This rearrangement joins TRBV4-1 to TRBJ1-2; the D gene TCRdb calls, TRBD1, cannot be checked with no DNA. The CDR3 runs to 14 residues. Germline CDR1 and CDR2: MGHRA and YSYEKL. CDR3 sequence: CASSQGRTVYGYTF.

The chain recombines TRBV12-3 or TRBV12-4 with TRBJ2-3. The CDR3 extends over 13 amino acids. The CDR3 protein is CASSPTSTDTQYF.

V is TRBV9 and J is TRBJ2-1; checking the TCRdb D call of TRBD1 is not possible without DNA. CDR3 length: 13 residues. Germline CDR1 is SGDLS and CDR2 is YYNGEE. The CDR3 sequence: CASSRQTYNEQFF.

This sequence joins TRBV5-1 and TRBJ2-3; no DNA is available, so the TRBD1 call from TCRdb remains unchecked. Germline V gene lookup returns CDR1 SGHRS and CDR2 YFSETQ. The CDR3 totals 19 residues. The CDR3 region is CASSLGGVLVSQSTDTQYF.

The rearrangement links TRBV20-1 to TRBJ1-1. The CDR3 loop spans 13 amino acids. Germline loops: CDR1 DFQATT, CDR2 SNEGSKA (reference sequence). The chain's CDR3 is CSARYSVDTEAFF.

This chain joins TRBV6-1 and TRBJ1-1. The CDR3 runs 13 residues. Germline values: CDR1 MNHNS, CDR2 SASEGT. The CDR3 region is CASYSMRNTEAFF.

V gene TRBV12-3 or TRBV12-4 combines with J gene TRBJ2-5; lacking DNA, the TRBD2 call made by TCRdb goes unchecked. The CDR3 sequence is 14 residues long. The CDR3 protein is CASSLSGGSETQYF.

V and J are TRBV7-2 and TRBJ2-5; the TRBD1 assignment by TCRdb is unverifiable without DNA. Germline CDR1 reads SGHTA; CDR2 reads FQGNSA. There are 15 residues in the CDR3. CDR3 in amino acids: CASSLDLARRQTQYF.

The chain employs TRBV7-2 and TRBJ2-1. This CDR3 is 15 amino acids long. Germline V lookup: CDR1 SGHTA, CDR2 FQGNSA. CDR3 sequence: CASSLGPWSYNEQFF.

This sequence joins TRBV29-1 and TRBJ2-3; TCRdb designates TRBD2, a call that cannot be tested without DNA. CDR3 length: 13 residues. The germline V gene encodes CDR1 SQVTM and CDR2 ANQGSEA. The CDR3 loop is CSVELAGGDTQYF.

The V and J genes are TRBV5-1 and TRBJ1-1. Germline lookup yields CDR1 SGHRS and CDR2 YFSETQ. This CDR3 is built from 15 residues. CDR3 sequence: CASSATEAKGTEAFF.

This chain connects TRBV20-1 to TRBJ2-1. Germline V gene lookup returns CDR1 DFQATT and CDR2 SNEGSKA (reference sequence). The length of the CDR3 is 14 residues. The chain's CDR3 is CSAKLWRNYNEQFF.

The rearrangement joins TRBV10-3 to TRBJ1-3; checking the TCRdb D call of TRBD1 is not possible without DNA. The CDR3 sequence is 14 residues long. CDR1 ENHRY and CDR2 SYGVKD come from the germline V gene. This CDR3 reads CATRDGSSGNTIYF.

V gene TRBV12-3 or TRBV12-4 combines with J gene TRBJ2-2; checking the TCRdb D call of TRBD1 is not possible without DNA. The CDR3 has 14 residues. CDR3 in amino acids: CASSFEGLAGELFF.

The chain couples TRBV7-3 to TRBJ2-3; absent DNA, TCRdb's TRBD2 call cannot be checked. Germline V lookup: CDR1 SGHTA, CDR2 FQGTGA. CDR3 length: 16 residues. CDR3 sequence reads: CASSSQGGRRADTQYF.